These T cell receptor beta chains were read from a single sample in a study of T cells after somatic rescue of genetic block. TCRdb's copy holds only in-frame clones and misses some; the assay was immunoSEQ multiplex PCR. The data contain 10,000 to 15,000 clones, over 60% of them singletons. The sample was peripheral blood mononuclear cells (PBMCs). These receptors were collected from a boy aged 5 to 17. Both conserved end residues are part of each CDR3. The D gene is left open where the match is weak. The size field is filled for only some rows; it gives once, few, many or a size class.

j_gene: TRBJ2-7; v_gene: TRBV4-1; d_gene: TRBD1; abundance: NA; CDR3aa: CASSQVGTGLYEQYF; CDR3nt: TGCGCCAGCAGCCAAGTAGGGACAGGGCTGTACGAGCAGTACTTC
j_gene: TRBJ1-1; v_gene: TRBV7-9; d_gene: NA; abundance: few; CDR3aa: CASSFWANTEAFF; CDR3nt: TGTGCCAGCAGCTTCTGGGCGAACACTGAAGCTTTCTTT
j_gene: TRBJ2-7; v_gene: TRBV4-1; d_gene: NA; abundance: NA; CDR3aa: CASSQVSGPLYEQYF; CDR3nt: TGCGCCAGCAGCCAAGTGTCGGGCCCCCTCTACGAGCAGTACTTC
j_gene: TRBJ2-6; v_gene: TRBV4-1; d_gene: TRBD1; abundance: NA; CDR3aa: CASSHPRGPGANVLTF; CDR3nt: TGCGCCAGCAGCCACCCCAGGGGGCCTGGGGCCAACGTCCTGACTTTC
j_gene: TRBJ2-7; v_gene: TRBV18; d_gene: TRBD1; abundance: NA; CDR3aa: CASSPKGTAYEQYF; CDR3nt: TGTGCCAGCTCACCAAAAGGGACAGCCTACGAGCAGTACTTC
j_gene: TRBJ1-4; v_gene: TRBV9; d_gene: NA; abundance: NA; CDR3aa: CASSVEGQEKLFF; CDR3nt: TGTGCCAGCAGCGTAGAAGGACAGGAAAAACTGTTTTTT
j_gene: TRBJ1-4; v_gene: TRBV7-9; d_gene: NA; abundance: NA; CDR3aa: CASTQRRGEKLFF; CDR3nt: TGTGCCAGCACCCAAAGGCGGGGGGAAAAACTGTTTTTT
j_gene: TRBJ2-3; v_gene: TRBV10-3; d_gene: NA; abundance: NA; CDR3aa: CAIAERSTDTQYF; CDR3nt: TGTGCCATCGCCGAGCGGAGCACAGATACGCAGTATTTT
j_gene: TRBJ2-3; v_gene: TRBV7-8; d_gene: TRBD1; abundance: NA; CDR3aa: CASSAGTGTDTQYF; CDR3nt: TGTGCCAGCAGCGCCGGGACAGGCACAGATACGCAGTATTTT
j_gene: TRBJ2-5; v_gene: TRBV18; d_gene: NA; abundance: NA; CDR3aa: CASSPWGQETQYF; CDR3nt: TGTGCCAGCTCACCATGGGGACAAGAGACCCAGTACTTC
j_gene: TRBJ2-1; v_gene: TRBV18; d_gene: TRBD1; abundance: few; CDR3aa: CASSPPGQSYNEQFF; CDR3nt: TGTGCCAGCTCACCACCGGGACAGAGTTACAATGAGCAGTTCTTC
j_gene: TRBJ2-7; v_gene: TRBV6-5; d_gene: NA; abundance: NA; CDR3aa: CASNPRDYSYEQYF; CDR3nt: TGTGCCAGCAACCCTCGGGATTATTCCTACGAGCAGTACTTC
j_gene: TRBJ2-7; v_gene: TRBV7-3; d_gene: NA; abundance: NA; CDR3aa: CASSRDVVGEQYF; CDR3nt: TGTGCCAGCAGCCGGGACGTTGTGGGCGAGCAGTACTTC
j_gene: TRBJ1-6; v_gene: TRBV27; d_gene: TRBD1; abundance: once; CDR3aa: CASSSTGTGYSPLHF; CDR3nt: TGTGCCAGCAGTTCTACCGGGACAGGGTACTCACCCCTCCACTTT
j_gene: TRBJ2-5; v_gene: TRBV7-7; d_gene: NA; abundance: NA; CDR3aa: CASSSHQETQYF; CDR3nt: TGTGCCAGCAGCTCCCACCAGGAGACCCAGTACTTC